The clone carrying this TCR beta chain was seen a handful of times. V dropped 11 bases and J dropped 0 bases, with 10 bases sitting between them. Germline CDR1 is LGHNT and CDR2 is FRNRAP. This CDR3 has 12 amino acids. In the original analysis: Amplifying reference gene primers gave estimates of nucleated cell counts. Repertoires were generated with immunoSEQ multiplex PCR, while TCRdb's copy carries only in-frame clones and drops some. Clonal size and the V and J genes are those of that table, whereas D and trimming came from the DNA. The data contain over 150,000 clones, roughly 83% of them singletons. It was during active infection that Seattle patients were enrolled and then longitudinally followed. The entry originates in a study of blood T cell repertoires in COVID-19. Study as a whole: Sites in the United States, Italy and Spain provided acute and convalescent COVID-19 samples. T cells, B-cell-depleted T cells, or PBMCs supplied cDNA or gDNA.

The chain carries TRBV12-5 and TRBJ1-2; TRBD1 is a possible D gene (5 bases). The source is a woman between 40 and 55 years old with COVID-19, enrolled during active disease. The specimen was peripheral blood. In DNA form, the CDR3 reads TGTGCTTCGACAGAAGCTAACTATGGCTACACCTTC. Amino acids: CASTEANYGYTF. Full variable domain (rest looked up from reference TRBV12-5 and TRBJ1-2): DARVTQTPRHKVTEMGQEVTMRCQPILGHNTVFWYRQTMMQGLELLAYFRNRAPLDDSGMPKDRFSAEMPDATLATLKIQPSEPRDSAVYFCASTEANYGYTFGSGTRLTVV.